These 21 T cell receptor beta chains share one sample of origin, sequenced in a study of PD-1 blockade in classical Hodgkin lymphoma. The assay was immunoSEQ multiplex PCR, and TCRdb's table has in-frame clones only and misses some. The data show fewer than 100,000 clones, with roughly 89% seen just once and less than 3.5% held by the top ten. No patient escaped relapse after autologous stem cell transplantation, and brentuximab vedotin exposure varied. The sample consisted of peripheral blood mononuclear cells (PBMCs), taken at baseline. The receptors derive from a human donor with classical Hodgkin lymphoma.

The rearrangement links TRBV5-4 to TRBJ1-2; D may be TRBD1 (5 bases). Deletions cut 1 base from V and 4 bases from J, with 17 bases between. The CDR3 covers 16 residues. Germline V lookup: CDR1 SGHNT, CDR2 YYREEE (reference sequence). This CDR3 reads CASSLSGAGGFYGYTF. The CDR3 DNA is TGTGCCAGCAGCTTGTCTGGGGCCGGAGGTTTCTATGGCTACACCTTC.

CDR3 in amino acids: CASSEGVGTGEYF. DNA of the CDR3: TGTGCCAGCAGTGAAGGAGTCGGGACAGGGGAGTACTTC. V is TRBV6-1 and J is TRBJ2-4; 10 nucleotides agree with TRBD1. Germline V gene data show CDR1 as MNHNS and CDR2 as SASEGT. This CDR3 is 13 amino acids long. With 1 base clipped from V and 14 bases from J, the junction kept 5 bases outside the gene matches.

J is TRBJ1-1 and V is TRBV28; a weak D match, TRBD1 (5 bases). The CDR3 is made up of 15 amino acids. The germline gives CDR1 MDHEN, CDR2 SYDVKM. Trimming shortened V by 0 bases and J by 0 bases, and 8 bases separated the two germline ends. The CDR3 loop is CASSLWGDLNTEAFF. The CDR3 nucleotides read TGTGCCAGCAGTTTATGGGGGGACCTGAACACTGAAGCTTTCTTT.

The J gene is TRBJ1-5, the V gene TRBV28; D may be TRBD1 (5 bases). This CDR3 spans 15 amino acids. Germline V lookup: CDR1 MDHEN, CDR2 SYDVKM. Deletions cut 6 bases from V and 2 bases from J, with 14 bases between. This CDR3 reads CASSLRGFGNQPQHF. DNA of the CDR3: TGTGCCAGCAGCCTCCGGGGGTTTGGCAATCAGCCCCAGCATTTT.

The chain carries TRBV28 and TRBJ2-2; 10 bases are shared with TRBD1. Germline trimming cut 6 bases from V and 3 bases from J; bases unmatched to any gene: 16. The CDR3 totals 19 residues. CDR1 and CDR2 from the germline V gene are MDHEN and SYDVKM. The DNA of the CDR3 is TGTGCCAGCAGCCCTTACCTCTCCCGGGACAGGGGTGACACCGGGGAGCTGTTTTTT. Translating gives CASSPYLSRDRGDTGELFF.

The chain recombines TRBV10-3 with TRBJ1-1; D might be TRBD1 (5 bases). Trimming removed 11 bases at V and 0 bases at J, with 13 bases between. CDR1 and CDR2 from the germline V gene are ENHRY and SYGVKD. The CDR3 extends over 13 amino acids. The CDR3 loop reads CAADGGVNTEAFF. The CDR3 bases are TGTGCCGCTGACGGGGGGGTGAACACTGAAGCTTTCTTT.

This clone has only one observation. The V and J genes are TRBV20-1 and TRBJ1-2; perhaps TRBD1 as D (5 bases). V was cut by 4 bases and J by 6 bases, with 9 bases left in between. The CDR3 runs to 11 residues. Germline V gives CDR1 DFQATT, CDR2 SNEGSKA (reference sequence). The CDR3 region has the DNA TGCAGTGCTACCGTAGGGGATGGCTACACCTTC. Its translation: CSATVGDGYTF.

This chain connects TRBV4-1 to TRBJ2-1; 8 bases are shared with TRBD2. The V gene's germline CDR1 is MGHRA and CDR2 YSYEKL. The junction had 11 bases not matched to a gene; V was cut back by 2 bases and J by 8 bases. CDR3 length equals 16 residues. CDR3 loop: CASSQRGLGGGDEQFF. The CDR3 nucleotides read TGCGCCAGCAGCCAACGGGGACTAGGGGGGGGTGATGAGCAGTTCTTC.

V and J are TRBV11-2 and TRBJ2-1, with 10 bases lining up with TRBD1. The CDR3 consists of 16 residues. From germline, CDR1 is SGHAT and CDR2 FQNNGV. J lost 4 bases, V lost 7 bases, and 10 bases had no gene match. CDR3 sequence (DNA): TGTGCCAGCATCCTAAGAGGGACAGGGGCGTACAATGAGCAGTTCTTC. Its protein is CASILRGTGAYNEQFF.

The chain combines TRBV5-1 with TRBJ2-7; D is tentatively TRBD1 or TRBD2 (5 bases each). Looked up from germline, CDR1 is SGHRS and CDR2 is YFSETQ. The CDR3 length is 14 residues. The germline V and J ends were trimmed by 5 bases and 1 base, with 13 bases remaining between them. In nucleotides, the CDR3 is TGCGCCAGCAGGTCCGGGACGGCATCCTACGAGCAGTACTTC. It yields the protein CASRSGTASYEQYF. Drawing the rest from reference TRBV5-1 and TRBJ2-7, the complete variable domain is KAGVTQTPRYLIKTRGQQVTLSCSPISGHRSVSWYQQTPGQGLQFLFEYFSETQRNKGNFPGRFSGRQFSNSRSEMNVSTLELGDSALYLCASRSGTASYEQYFGPGTRLTVT.

The chain carries TRBV29-1 and TRBJ1-1; 7 bases are shared with TRBD1. Losses at the gene ends were 7 bases for V and 11 bases for J; bases not matched to a gene: 19. CDR1 is SQVTM, CDR2 ANQGSEA, per germline. This CDR3 comprises 14 residues. The CDR3 coding sequence is TGCAGCGCCGACTTGACGAGGACAGGAGCCCGGGCTTTCTTT. Its translation is CSADLTRTGARAFF.

This chain joins TRBV6-5 and TRBJ1-3; no clear D. Trimming cost V 7 bases and J 3 bases, with 7 bases left between them. Germline assignment: CDR1 MNHEY and CDR2 SVGAGI. The length of the CDR3 is 12 residues. The CDR3: CASIGNGNTIYF. DNA of the CDR3: TGTGCCAGCATAGGAAATGGAAACACCATATATTTT.

The chain combines TRBV4-1 with TRBJ1-1; TRBD1 is a possible D gene (5 bases). V was pared by 1 base and J by 5 bases, with 17 bases between. This CDR3 has 16 amino acids. Germline CDR1 and CDR2: MGHRA and YSYEKL. The CDR3 region is CASSQGLEGKGTEAFF. For the CDR3, the DNA is TGCGCCAGCAGCCAAGGACTAGAGGGGAAGGGAACTGAAGCTTTCTTT.

The chain uses TRBV29-1 and TRBJ1-2, with no clear D. V lost 4 bases, J lost 8 bases, and 11 bases lay in between. CDR1 is SQVTM and CDR2 is ANQGSEA in the germline V gene. The CDR3 loop spans 11 amino acids. For the CDR3, the DNA is TGCAGCGTTGGGCCCAGGTTGGGCTACACCTTC. Protein: CSVGPRLGYTF.

Comments on this clone: The same CDR3 arises from other DNA sequences in this sample as well. The chain recombines TRBV6-1 with TRBJ2-1; D is possibly TRBD1 (6 bases). The CDR3 is made up of 14 amino acids. In germline, CDR1 is MNHNS, CDR2 SASEGT. Deletions cut 3 bases from V and 2 bases from J, with 8 bases between. Here the CDR3 DNA reads TGTGCCAGCAGTGACAGGGGTACCTACAATGAGCAGTTCTTC. Protein product: CASSDRGTYNEQFF.

The CDR3 nucleotides are TGTGCCAGCAGACGTACCGACAGGAGCTCCTACGAGCAGTACTTC. It specifies CASRRTDRSSYEQYF. V and J are TRBV21-1 and TRBJ2-7; TRBD1, the table's D call, lacks a check against the DNA. TRBV21-1 is a known pseudogene. This CDR3 spans 15 amino acids.

The chain has TRBV11-2 and TRBJ1-4, with TRBD1 matching 7 bases. Looked up from germline, CDR1 is SGHAT and CDR2 is FQNNGV. Unmatched junction bases numbered 10, after V lost 5 bases and J lost 4 bases. CDR3 size: 16 residues. DNA for the CDR3: TGTGCCAGCAGCCGGGACAGCCCTTACTTTAATGAAAAACTGTTTTTT. Amino acids: CASSRDSPYFNEKLFF.

The rearrangement uses TRBV6-6 and TRBJ2-3, with D hard to call. The CDR3 runs to 13 residues. The germline gives CDR1 MNHNY, CDR2 SVGAGI (reference sequence). V was shortened by 7 bases and J by 1 base, with 9 bases between the two germline ends. The CDR3 DNA reads as TGTGCCAGCACACCTCGGGGCACAGATACGCAGTATTTT. Protein sequence: CASTPRGTDTQYF.

The V and J genes are TRBV6-1 and TRBJ2-7; D call uncertain. The V gene lost 4 bases and the J gene lost 7 bases, with 17 bases spanning the gap. CDR3 length: 14 amino acids. Germline V lookup: CDR1 MNHNS, CDR2 SASEGT. The CDR3 here is CASSVIGVGLEQYF. CDR3 DNA sequence: TGTGCCAGCAGTGTGATTGGGGTGGGGTTAGAGCAGTACTTC.

The chain couples TRBV15 to TRBJ2-3; D remains unclear. The V end was cut by 0 bases, the J end by 2 bases, with 12 bases between. Looked up from germline, CDR1 is LNHNV and CDR2 is YYDKDF (reference sequence). The CDR3 sequence is 16 residues long. The CDR3 bases are TGTGCCACCAGCAGAGATCGGGCAGATCTCACAGATACGCAGTATTTT. This translates into CATSRDRADLTDTQYF.

The chain links TRBV5-1 to TRBJ1-1; no definite D call. The CDR3 runs to 13 residues. Germline assignment: CDR1 SGHRS and CDR2 YFSETQ. The ends were cut back, 4 bases at V and 0 bases at J, with 7 bases in the middle. Written as DNA, the CDR3 is TGCGCCAGCAGCGACCATTTGAACACTGAAGCTTTCTTT. Amino acids: CASSDHLNTEAFF.